The entry below gives a single T cell receptor beta chain sequence along with its context. The clone's antigen remains unknown. No base quality values were provided; no much bigger clone lies one nucleotide off. Participants in the prospective study were aged roughly 18 to 100 years, lived in 20 to 30 United States geographic areas, and enrolled through a virtual design. In the prospective study, participants were assigned to cohorts based on the clinical history participants reported in a screening survey and a study questionnaire. Recovered participants in ImmuneRACE Cohort 3 were defined as having two consecutive negative NP/OP PCR tests, clearance from a healthcare professional, or resolution of symptoms. Mobile phlebotomists in the prospective study collected whole blood, serum and a nasopharyngeal or oropharyngeal swab from every participant. Additional blood draws and questionnaires over an approximately two-month period could optionally be provided by prospective study participants. Before DNA extraction, prospective study blood samples were shipped either frozen or at room temperature.

TCRbeta CDR3 regions were amplified from genomic DNA by means of the immunoSEQ Assay, a bias-controlled multiplex PCR. The source study handled its data this way. The number of nucleated cells in each sample was estimated by amplification of reference gene primers within the assay. To quantify the absolute abundance of each unique TCRbeta CDR3 rearrangement, sequence reads were collapsed and filtered. Productive Simpson clonality was computed per sample as the square root of Simpson's diversity index over productive rearrangements. Not all clones reach the TCRdb copy of this immuneACCESS table, which keeps in-frame sequences only. Checked studies attribute under half of the gap to unresolved V genes and leave the rest unexplained. That table gives V, J and clone size, and the DNA gave D and trimming. The sample table shows approximately 260,000 clones, and 85% to 95% are seen once. The ten most abundant clones make up approximately 2% of the sample.

The germline V gene sets CDR1 to KGHSH and CDR2 to LQKENI. The CDR3, from cysteine to phenylalanine, totals 14 residues. The CDR3 DNA has 42 bases and is translated from base 1. Trimming leaves V shorter by 2 bases and J shorter by 2 bases, with the junction holding 3 bases beyond the gene matches. These data originate in a study of blood T cell repertoires in COVID-19 (dated by TCRdb to about 2020). In terms of the full investigation: Collaborator samples came from the United States, Italy and Spain and covered acute and convalescent phases of COVID-19. The material from the prospective study consisted of cDNA or gDNA derived from T cells, B-cell-depleted T cells, or PBMCs. Subjects who had been exposed to COVID-19, were actively infected with it, or had recovered from it provided the deeply sampled blood TCRbeta repertoires that made up the dataset. The repertoires were released in a freely available public database intended as a resource for research on the immune response to SARS-CoV-2. The samples were drawn from two sources: the first 160 participants of the ongoing ImmuneRACE study, and 1,000 to 1,500 subjects contributed by 6 global collaborators. The sample metadata nearly always contained a de-identified subject ID, COVID-19 status, age in years and sex. Where HLA class I and class II types were available, the types were taken from metadata supplied by the sample provider, not from assay-based typing. Overall study outcomes, separate from this receptor: The amount of clinical and demographic metadata varied by source and participant and was provided uncurated.

Sequenced input: PBMCs or T cells enriched from blood (not recorded which). This chain joins TRBV18 to TRBJ2-7, and 7 junctional nucleotides match TRBD1. This TCR derives from a woman younger than 30 who had recovered from COVID-19. The nucleotide sequence reads TGTGCCAGCTCACCAGGGACAGTTACCTACGAGCAGTACTTC. Its coded protein is CASSPGTVTYEQYF.